This T cell receptor beta chain was profiled in a study of beta chain features in type 1 diabetes. Details on this clone: Its antigen is undetermined.

General observations from the study: Significant though moderate, a shortening of TCRB CDR3s appeared in all four CD4+ subsets of Type 1 diabetes patients.

Expressed TCRB transcripts got sequenced, as all isolated RNA was reverse transcribed. The table came from immunoSEQ multiplex PCR; TCRdb's copy has only in-frame clones and leaves some out. The sample lists 600,000 or so clones, roughly an eighth occurring once. What was sequenced was naive CD4+ T cells from blood. The receptor was isolated from a man between 18 and 29 years old with type 1 diabetes.

In DNA form, the CDR3 reads TGCGCCAGCAGCTTAGGACAGGGCCATGGCTACACCTTC. Its translation: CASSLGQGHGYTF. The chain recombines TRBV5-1 with TRBJ1-2, with 8 bases matching TRBD1. CDR1 and CDR2 (germline): SGHRS, YFSETQ. Trimming removed 2 bases from V and 6 bases from J; junction bases left unmatched: 3. The CDR3 sequence is 13 residues long.